The 23 T cell receptor beta chains below were found in one sample sequenced in a study of blood T cell repertoires in COVID-19. Here immunoSEQ multiplex PCR was the method, and the copy in TCRdb shows in-frame clones only, minus some. The sample shows 200,000 to 300,000 clones, approximately 83% of them seen only once. Sequencing input: peripheral blood. These receptor sequences come from a woman younger than 45 who had recovered from COVID-19.

The chain carries TRBV15 and TRBJ2-3; D is unresolved. The CDR3 length is 15 residues. The V end was cut by 0 bases, the J end by 1 base, with 8 bases between. Germline V gene data show CDR1 as LNHNV and CDR2 as YYDKDF (reference sequence). CDR3 in amino acids: CATSRDRGRTDTQYF. The CDR3 nucleotides read TGTGCCACCAGCAGAGATAGAGGTCGCACAGATACGCAGTATTTT.

The chain joins TRBV10-3 to TRBJ2-1; no firm D call. The germline V gene has CDR1 ENHRY and CDR2 SYGVKD. CDR3 length: 14 residues. V gave up 5 bases and J gave up 0 bases, with 8 bases separating them. CDR3 sequence reads: CAISPASSYNEQFF. CDR3 nucleotide sequence: TGTGCCATCAGTCCGGCTAGCTCCTACAATGAGCAGTTCTTC.

This CDR3 reads CASSLALISGNTIYF. The CDR3 DNA reads TGTGCCAGCAGCTTAGCCCTTATCTCTGGAAACACCATATATTTT. V usage is TRBV7-9 and J usage is TRBJ1-3; no clear D. The CDR3 covers 15 residues. Trimming pared 0 bases from V and 0 bases from J, leaving 6 bases between. CDR1 is SEHNR, CDR2 FQNEAQ, per germline (reference sequence). The variable domain in full, with the rest retrieved from reference TRBV7-9 and TRBJ1-3, is DTGVSQNPRHKITKRGQNVTFRCDPISEHNRLYWYRQTLGQGPEFLTYFQNEAQLEKSRLLSDRFSAERPKGSFSTLEIQRTEQGDSAMYLCASSLALISGNTIYFGEGSWLTVV.

This clone was counted at least ten times. The J gene is TRBJ1-6, the V gene TRBV7-3, with D possibly matching TRBD1 (5 bases). The CDR3 runs to 13 residues. Germline CDR1 and CDR2: SGHTA and FQGTGA. Trimming pared 6 bases from V and 6 bases from J, leaving 9 bases between. The CDR3 region has the DNA TGTGCCAGCAGACTCGACAGTAATTCACCCCTCCACTTT. Protein: CASRLDSNSPLHF. Supplemented by reference TRBV7-3 and TRBJ1-6, the full variable domain reads GAGVSQTPSNKVTEKGKYVELRCDPISGHTALYWYRQSLGQGPEFLIYFQGTGAADDSGLPNDRFFAVRPEGSVSTLKIQRTERGDSAVYLCASRLDSNSPLHFGNGTRLTVT.

This rearrangement joins TRBV7-9 to TRBJ2-7; D is perhaps TRBD1 (5 bases). In germline, CDR1 is SEHNR, CDR2 FQNEAQ (reference sequence). This CDR3 has 12 amino acids. V lost 5 bases and J lost 5, with 10 bases in between. The chain's CDR3 is CASSELRDEQYF. The CDR3 DNA sequence: TGTGCCAGCAGCGAGCTCAGGGACGAGCAGTACTTC.

V gene TRBV7-8 combines with J gene TRBJ1-2; D might be TRBD1 (6 bases). The CDR3 covers 14 residues. From germline, CDR1 is SGHVS and CDR2 FQNEAQ. Trimming stripped 5 bases from V and 6 bases from J, with 16 bases between. CDR3 loop: CASSRTAPGDGYTF. The CDR3 DNA sequence: TGTGCCAGCAGCCGGACAGCCCCCGGAGATGGCTACACCTTC.

The chain employs TRBV23-1 and TRBJ1-5; D is undetermined. TRBV23-1 is sorted into the ORF group, with uncertain function. With 0 bases removed from V and 5 bases from J, the gap between germline ends came to 8 bases. This CDR3 comprises 14 residues. CDR3 protein: CASSQSNGYQPQHF. In DNA form, the CDR3 reads TGCGCCAGCAGTCAATCGAACGGGTATCAGCCCCAGCATTTT.

This sequence joins TRBV6-2 or TRBV6-3 and TRBJ1-5, with 9 bases fitting TRBD1. J gave up 3 bases and V 2 bases, and 5 bases lay outside the gene matches. There are 16 residues in the CDR3. The germline gives CDR1 MNHEY, CDR2 SVGEGT. CDR3 DNA sequence: TGTGCCAGCAGTTACCCCTGGACAGGGGACAATCAGCCCCAGCATTTT. Protein sequence: CASSYPWTGDNQPQHF.

This chain links TRBV6-1 with TRBJ2-1, with TRBD2 matching over 8 bases. The CDR3 contains 15 residues. J was trimmed by 3 bases and V by 3 bases; bases with no gene match: 4. Per germline, CDR1 MNHNS and CDR2 SASEGT. The CDR3 region has the DNA TGTGCCAGCAGTGAGACCGGGACTAGCTACAATGAGCAGTTCTTC. Its translation: CASSETGTSYNEQFF.

V is TRBV21-1 and J is TRBJ1-4; the D call in the table, TRBD1, was not verified against the DNA. TRBV21-1 is marked as a pseudogene. The CDR3 is 15 residues long. The CDR3 reads CASSLPGGRREKLFF. The CDR3 DNA sequence: TGTGCCAGCAGCCTACCAGGGGGGCGGCGGGAAAAACTGTTTTTT.

The chain joins TRBV4-1 to TRBJ2-7; 7 nucleotides line up with TRBD1. The J segment lost 0 bases and the V segment lost 1 base, leaving 3 bases of the junction unmatched. CDR1 is MGHRA, CDR2 YSYEKL, per germline. This CDR3 contains 15 residues. The CDR3 here is CASSQAPGGSYEQYF. Written as DNA, the CDR3 is TGCGCCAGCAGCCAAGCTCCAGGGGGCTCCTACGAGCAGTACTTC.

The chain couples TRBV6-5 to TRBJ2-3, with 11 bases lining up with TRBD2. V was clipped by 3 bases and J by 4 bases; unmatched bases: 6. Looked up from germline, CDR1 is MNHEY and CDR2 is SVGAGI. The CDR3 contains 16 residues. The CDR3 DNA follows: TGTGCCAGCAGTTATAGCGGGGGGGCCCTCTCAGATACGCAGTATTTT. It specifies CASSYSGGALSDTQYF.

This chain connects TRBV2 to TRBJ2-1; D is unresolved. The CDR3 totals 13 residues. V lost 6 bases and J lost 4, with 10 bases in between. CDR1 is SNHLY and CDR2 is FYNNEI in the germline V gene. The DNA of the CDR3 is TGTGCCAGCAGCCTGACATTTTACAATGAGCAGTTCTTC. Its protein product is CASSLTFYNEQFF.

The V gene is TRBV7-2, the J gene TRBJ1-2; 12 bases agree with TRBD1. The CDR3 covers 18 residues. CDR1 and CDR2 from the germline V gene are SGHTA and FQGNSA. V was clipped by 4 bases and J by 8 bases; unmatched bases: 17. In nucleotides, the CDR3 is TGTGCCAGCAGCTCCCCATCCGGGACAGGGGGCCCCCTATACGGCTACACCTTC. It codes for CASSSPSGTGGPLYGYTF.

V is TRBV3-1 (or the pseudogene TRBV3-2) and J is TRBJ2-2; D is possibly TRBD1 (5 bases). The V end was cut by 1 base, the J end by 7 bases, with 19 bases between. This CDR3 contains 17 residues. From germline, CDR1 is LGHDT and CDR2 YNNKEL (reference sequence). CDR3 protein: CASSQGFLGDPDGELFF. The DNA of the CDR3 is TGTGCCAGCAGCCAAGGTTTCCTAGGGGATCCGGACGGGGAGCTGTTTTTT.

The rearrangement joins TRBV6-5 to TRBJ2-2; D unclear. V was pared by 6 bases and J by 2 bases, with 7 bases between. The CDR3 contains 13 residues. The germline V gene encodes CDR1 MNHEY and CDR2 SVGAGI. The CDR3 here is CASRALNTGELFF. The CDR3 DNA follows: TGTGCCAGCAGGGCCCTTAACACCGGGGAGCTGTTTTTT.

The rearrangement joins TRBV5-4 to TRBJ2-3, with 8 bases that match TRBD2. Germline CDR1 SGHNT, CDR2 YYREEE (reference sequence). There are 15 residues in the CDR3. V lost 2 bases and J lost 0; bases outside the gene matches: 2. The CDR3 DNA is TGTGCCAGCAGCTTTAGCGGGACTAGCACAGATACGCAGTATTTT. It translates to CASSFSGTSTDTQYF.

The chain uses TRBV4-2 and TRBJ1-4, with 8 bases fitting TRBD1. Losses at the gene ends were 1 base for V and 6 bases for J; bases not matched to a gene: 4. Germline-derived CDR1 and CDR2 are LGHNA and YNFKEQ. This CDR3 is 15 amino acids long. CDR3 sequence (DNA): TGTGCCAGCAGCCAAGCGGCAGGGGGCGATGAAAAACTGTTTTTT. It yields the protein CASSQAAGGDEKLFF.

The chain employs TRBV7-2 and TRBJ2-7; no clear D. V was cut by 2 bases and J by 6 bases, with 11 bases left in between. This CDR3 comprises 13 residues. Germline CDR1 reads SGHTA; CDR2 reads FQGNSA. The CDR3 bases are TGTGCCAGCAGCTTACACTTACTTCGCGAGCAGTACTTC. Protein sequence: CASSLHLLREQYF.

V usage is TRBV5-1 and J usage is TRBJ1-5; D is undetermined. The germline V and J ends were trimmed by 0 bases and 4 bases, with 8 bases remaining between them. This CDR3 is built from 14 residues. Germline V gives CDR1 SGHRS, CDR2 YFSETQ. CDR3 DNA: TGCGCCAGCAGCTTGGGGGCCGCAAATCAGCCCCAGCATTTT. It is translated as CASSLGAANQPQHF.

The sample holds one count of this clone. This sequence joins TRBV7-2 and TRBJ2-5; D uncertain. This CDR3 spans 15 amino acids. Trimming left V 2 bases short and J 1 base short, with 11 bases between. Looked up from germline, CDR1 is SGHTA and CDR2 is FQGNSA. This chain's CDR3 is CASSLRGFLQETQYF. The CDR3 nucleotides read TGTGCCAGCAGCTTAAGAGGATTCCTCCAAGAGACCCAGTACTTC.

The chain combines TRBV5-8 with TRBJ2-7; 12 bases fit TRBD1. The CDR3 sequence is 16 residues long. Germline loops: CDR1 SGHTS, CDR2 YDEGEE. V was clipped by 5 bases and J by 4 bases; unmatched bases: 10. CDR3 nucleotide sequence: TGTGCCAGCAGTGATGTCCGGGACAGGGGGCTATACGAGCAGTACTTC. Amino acid sequence: CASSDVRDRGLYEQYF.

The chain carries TRBV4-1 and TRBJ2-2; the match to TRBD2 covers 15 bases. Trimming took 2 bases from V and 7 from J; bases not matched to a gene: 11. The CDR3 length is 19 residues. Germline V CDR1 and CDR2: MGHRA, YSYEKL. The CDR3 reads CASSQRAQGLAGGHGELFF. DNA of the CDR3: TGCGCCAGCAGCCAAAGAGCCCAGGGACTAGCGGGGGGCCACGGGGAGCTGTTTTTT.